This TCR beta chain emerged from a study of blood T cell repertoires in COVID-19. Background on the study: Acute and convalescent COVID-19 samples came from the United States, Italy and Spain. Nucleic acid was either cDNA or gDNA, and it came from T cells, B-cell-depleted T cells, or PBMCs.

Unmatched junction bases numbered 5, after V lost 7 bases and J lost 2 bases. Germline V gene lookup returns CDR1 MNHEY and CDR2 SVGAGI. The CDR3 contains 14 residues. Methods used by the authors: How many nucleated cells were present was estimated from reference gene primer amplification. Generated by immunoSEQ multiplex PCR, the TCRdb table keeps only in-frame clones and is missing some. V, J and clone size reflect that table, while D and trimming were determined from the DNA. There are about 58,000 clones in the sample; more than 70% occur only once, and under 5% lies in the top ten. This TCR was recovered from a man in his forties with active COVID-19. Sequencing was done on a sample of peripheral blood. The rearrangement links TRBV6-5 to TRBJ1-1; 9 positions agree with TRBD1. CDR3 in DNA: TGTGCCAGCACCCGACAGGGGGGAAACACTGAAGCTTTCTTT. Translation: CASTRQGGNTEAFF.